This TCR beta chain appears in the sequencing data of a study of T cell responses to AZD1222 COVID-19 vaccine. Study observations and caveats: As reported, nearly half of all spike-specific TCRs target variant regions that are unmutated. The donors showed a predominance of white British ancestry and of females, with possible underestimation of clonal diversity.

A remark on this clone: The target antigen is unknown.

The ends were cut back, 3 bases at V and 4 bases at J, with 18 bases in the middle. Germline V gene data show CDR1 as SGHAT and CDR2 as FQNNGV. The CDR3 runs 16 residues. Clones were sequenced by immunoSEQ multiplex PCR, and TCRdb holds only the in-frame ones, with some missing. The data hold approximately 150,000 clones, with around 85% observed a single time. The rearrangement joins TRBV11-2 to TRBJ1-1; perhaps TRBD1 as D (5 bases). The source material was peripheral blood, sampled 28 days after the second AZD1222 dose. The TCR was taken from an adult who received the AZD1222 COVID-19 vaccine. The CDR3 DNA is TGTGCCAGCAGCTTTCTAACCACAGGTTCGGGCACTGAAGCTTTCTTT. Its protein product is CASSFLTTGSGTEAFF.